This T cell receptor (beta chain) was captured in a study of T cell changes during pregnancy in multiple sclerosis. Assay used: immunoSEQ multiplex PCR; TCRdb lists only in-frame clones, some missing. The sample shows 75,000 to 100,000 clones, roughly 92% of them seen only once. This clone has just one count. This CDR3 contains 13 residues. The V end was cut by 6 bases, the J end by 6 bases, with 12 bases between. The germline gives CDR1 LNHDA, CDR2 SQIVND (reference sequence). The receptor was isolated from a female donor with multiple sclerosis, enrolled in a pregnancy study. This chain connects TRBV19 to TRBJ2-1, with D tentatively TRBD2 (6 bases). The sequencing used peripheral blood, collected after pregnancy. This CDR3 is CASRRLGGNEQFF. The CDR3 nucleotides read TGTGCCAGTAGACGACTAGGTGGCAATGAGCAGTTCTTC.